This T cell receptor beta chain was identified during a study of regulatory T cells in long-lasting Graves disease. The wider study: Persistent cases took antithyroid drugs over 5 years and stayed TSH receptor antibody positive.

The time point is: persistent/refractory GD, antithyroid drugs over 5 years with positive TRAb. PBMCs were the source of the RNA used for TCR sequencing. Arm-PCR of CDR3 regions and iRepertoire HTBI primers were the basis on which TCR beta libraries were built. MiXCR, applied by TCRdb to the multiplex PCR reads, yields one record per CDR3 protein. Here the sample spans 390,000 or so distinct CDR3 sequences, 20% to 25% being singletons. General study results and limits: There were preferences for TRBV28, TRBJ1-2 and TRBJ2-5 in persistent disease. Accuracy may have suffered from the small sample size.

This CDR3 spans 15 amino acids. Losses at the gene ends were 6 bases for V and 4 bases for J; bases not matched to a gene: 9. Germline lookup yields CDR1 SNHLY and CDR2 FYNNEI. This clonotype has a count of ten or more. Its cognate antigen is unknown. The J gene is TRBJ2-5, the V gene TRBV2; TRBD2 matches at 9 bases. The sequence was collected from a woman aged 40 to 50 with Graves disease. The sequenced sample was peripheral blood mononuclear cells (PBMCs), obtained when the disease was refractory, from a patient treated with antithyroid drugs. CDR3 DNA sequence: TGTGCCAGCAGAGCTACGACTAGCGGCATAGAGACCCAGTACTTC. It yields the protein CASRATTSGIETQYF.